Below, 20 T cell receptor beta chains from the same sample are listed, as sequenced in a study of technical replicates of blood from a handful of donors. Clones were sequenced by immunoSEQ multiplex PCR, and TCRdb holds only the in-frame ones, with some missing. Counted here are more than 75,000 clones, over 95% occurring once; the ten biggest clones make up around 0.38%. The source material was T cells isolated from PBMCs. These receptors all come from a human donor in good health.

The chain carries TRBV11-2 and TRBJ2-1; D gene uncertain. V lost 5 bases, J lost 4 bases, and 9 bases lay in between. CDR3 size: 13 residues. CDR1 and CDR2 (germline): SGHAT, FQNNGV. This CDR3 is CASSLSRYNEQFF. The DNA of the CDR3 is TGTGCCAGCAGCCTGTCGCGTTACAATGAGCAGTTCTTC.

The chain links TRBV10-3 to TRBJ2-5; possibly TRBD1 for D (5 bases). V lost 8 bases to trimming and J lost 2 bases, with 9 bases between them. This CDR3 spans 12 amino acids. Germline-derived CDR1 and CDR2 are ENHRY and SYGVKD. The CDR3 sequence is CAIGQGQETQYF. CDR3 in DNA: TGTGCCATCGGCCAGGGACAAGAGACCCAGTACTTC.

The rearrangement links TRBV7-3 to TRBJ2-3, with 7 bases lining up with TRBD2. Germline CDR1 SGHTA, CDR2 FQGTGA. The CDR3 totals 15 residues. Trimming at V came to 1 base and at J to 4 bases, leaving 5 bases not matched to a gene. Written as DNA, the CDR3 is TGTGCCAGCAGCTTAAATTTGGGACTACCAGATACGCAGTATTTT. It specifies CASSLNLGLPDTQYF. The variable domain in full, completed from reference TRBV7-3 and TRBJ2-3, reads GAGVSQTPSNKVTEKGKYVELRCDPISGHTALYWYRQSLGQGPEFLIYFQGTGAADDSGLPNDRFFAVRPEGSVSTLKIQRTERGDSAVYLCASSLNLGLPDTQYFGPGTRLTVL.

The J gene is TRBJ2-1, the V gene TRBV5-1, with 8 bases matching TRBD1. Unmatched junction bases numbered 4, after V lost 2 bases and J lost 9 bases. Germline CDR1 is SGHRS and CDR2 is YFSETQ. The CDR3 runs to 13 residues. The CDR3 nucleotides read TGCGCCAGCAGCTTAGACAGGGGTGGTGAGCAGTTCTTC. Protein: CASSLDRGGEQFF.

The chain links TRBV10-2 to TRBJ2-7; D is possibly TRBD1 (5 bases). The CDR3 sequence is 14 residues long. Trimming removed 0 bases from V and 1 base from J, with 7 bases in between. From germline, CDR1 is WSHSY and CDR2 SAAADI. The CDR3 is CASSESRGSYEQYF. DNA for the CDR3: TGCGCCAGCAGTGAGTCTAGGGGTTCCTACGAGCAGTACTTC.

The chain employs TRBV5-4 and TRBJ2-2, with D uncertain. The CDR3 has 12 residues. Trimming removed 4 bases at V and 7 bases at J, with 8 bases between. CDR1 is SGHNT, CDR2 YYREEE, per germline (reference sequence). The DNA for the CDR3 is TGTGCCAGCAGCACCCTTAGCGGGGAGCTGTTTTTT. This gives the protein CASSTLSGELFF.

The rearrangement links TRBV5-4 to TRBJ1-1; unclear D gene. CDR1 and CDR2 (germline): SGHNT, YYREEE (reference sequence). V dropped 0 bases and J dropped 7 bases, with 7 bases sitting between them. The CDR3 sequence is 12 residues long. This CDR3 is CASSLGSSEAFF. In DNA form, the CDR3 reads TGTGCCAGCAGCTTGGGGTCCAGTGAAGCTTTCTTT.

This sequence joins TRBV7-8 and TRBJ1-1; 10 nucleotides agree with TRBD1. The length of the CDR3 is 15 residues. CDR1 and CDR2 (germline): SGHVS, FQNEAQ. The V segment lost 5 bases and the J segment 1 base; nucleotides outside the gene matches: 4. The CDR3 here is CASSPGTGANTEAFF. For the CDR3, the DNA is TGTGCCAGCAGCCCGGGGACAGGGGCGAACACTGAAGCTTTCTTT.

The chain is built from TRBV28 and TRBJ1-4; 9 nucleotides match TRBD1. The CDR3 loop spans 14 amino acids. Germline trimming cut 6 bases from V and 8 bases from J; bases unmatched to any gene: 7. The germline V gene has CDR1 MDHEN and CDR2 SYDVKM. In DNA form, the CDR3 reads TGTGCCAGCAGGGGACAGGGAAAAAACGAAAAACTGTTTTTT. It specifies CASRGQGKNEKLFF.

The rearrangement joins TRBV5-1 to TRBJ2-2, with 13 bases aligning to TRBD2. Germline CDR1 reads SGHRS; CDR2 reads YFSETQ. This CDR3 contains 16 residues. Trimming removed 4 bases from V and 4 bases from J; junction bases left unmatched: 4. CDR3 DNA sequence: TGCGCCAGCAGCGGTACTAGCGGGAGGGTCACCGGGGAGCTGTTTTTT. Its protein is CASSGTSGRVTGELFF.

The genes are TRBV27 and TRBJ2-2; D might be TRBD2 (5 bases). V gave up 4 bases and J gave up 5 bases, with 8 bases separating them. Per germline, CDR1 MNHEY and CDR2 SMNVEV (reference sequence). The CDR3 length is 13 residues. This chain's CDR3 is CASSSGLTGELFF. In DNA, the CDR3 is TGTGCCAGCAGTTCCGGACTGACCGGGGAGCTGTTTTTT.

CDR3 in amino acids: CASTITGNREKLFF. CDR3 DNA: TGTGCCAGCACCATTACAGGGAATCGGGAAAAACTGTTTTTT. The rearrangement joins TRBV11-2 to TRBJ1-4; D perhaps matches TRBD1 (6 bases). The CDR3 runs to 14 residues. V lost 7 bases to trimming and J lost 8 bases, with 17 bases between them. CDR1 and CDR2 from the germline V gene are SGHAT and FQNNGV.

This chain joins TRBV5-1 and TRBJ1-2; D perhaps matches TRBD1 (6 bases). The CDR3 has 14 amino acids. Germline V gives CDR1 SGHRS, CDR2 YFSETQ. Trimming stripped 1 base from V and 4 bases from J, with 11 bases between. The CDR3 here is CASSLSEGVYGYTF. DNA for the CDR3: TGCGCCAGCAGCTTGAGCGAGGGGGTCTATGGCTACACCTTC.

This chain connects TRBV5-1 to TRBJ1-5, with TRBD1 identical over 7 bases. The CDR3 extends over 17 amino acids. Germline V gene data show CDR1 as SGHRS and CDR2 as YFSETQ. Unmatched junction bases numbered 15, after V lost 9 bases and J lost 0 bases. CDR3 DNA sequence: TGCGCCAACCTCCCAGACAGGGCACCCTATAGCAATCAGCCCCAGCATTTT. Its protein product is CANLPDRAPYSNQPQHF.

The chain carries TRBV2 and TRBJ1-5; weak D call: TRBD1 (6 bases). V was clipped by 7 bases and J by 2 bases, with 12 bases between them. Germline V gene data show CDR1 as SNHLY and CDR2 as FYNNEI. This CDR3 is built from 14 residues. The CDR3 spells CASKKGDGNQPQHF. DNA of the CDR3: TGTGCCAGCAAAAAGGGGGACGGCAATCAGCCCCAGCATTTT.

The chain links TRBV9 to TRBJ1-1; D not resolved. Trimming shortened V by 3 bases and J by 4 bases, and 13 bases separated the two germline ends. Germline CDR1 reads SGDLS; CDR2 reads YYNGEE. The CDR3 is made up of 14 amino acids. As DNA, the CDR3 is TGTGCCAGCAGCGCACAACGGGGAAGCACTGAAGCTTTCTTT. The encoded protein is CASSAQRGSTEAFF. Drawing the rest from reference TRBV9 and TRBJ1-1, the complete variable domain is DSGVTQTPKHLITATGQRVTLRCSPRSGDLSVYWYQQSLDQGLQFLIQYYNGEERAKGNILERFSAQQFPDLHSELNLSSLELGDSALYFCASSAQRGSTEAFFGQGTRLTVV.

This chain connects TRBV5-4 to TRBJ2-3; D gene uncertain. This CDR3 region has 16 residues. The V end lost 3 bases, the J end lost 2 bases, and 16 bases lay between the germline ends. CDR1 is SGHNT, CDR2 YYREEE, per germline (reference sequence). CDR3 region: CASSSRLNWLTDTQYF. CDR3 DNA: TGTGCCAGCAGCTCGAGACTTAATTGGCTCACAGATACGCAGTATTTT. Using reference TRBV5-4 and TRBJ2-3 for the parts outside the CDR3, the full variable domain is ETGVTQSPTHLIKTRGQQVTLRCSSQSGHNTVSWYQQALGQGPQFIFQYYREEENGRGNFPPRFSGLQFPNYSSELNVNALELDDSALYLCASSSRLNWLTDTQYFGPGTRLTVL.

The chain couples TRBV6-1 to TRBJ2-5, with unresolved D. The CDR3 is 11 residues long. V lost 7 bases and J lost 4, with 7 bases in between. CDR1 and CDR2 (germline): MNHNS, SASEGT. This CDR3 reads CASISRETQYF. For the CDR3, the DNA is TGTGCCAGCATTTCCAGAGAGACCCAGTACTTC.

The chain joins TRBV7-6 to TRBJ2-5; D possibly corresponds to TRBD1 (5 bases). This CDR3 comprises 14 residues. CDR1 and CDR2 from the germline V gene are SGHVS and FNYEAQ. V was pared by 5 bases and J by 4 bases, with 14 bases between. Here the CDR3 reads CASSPLRAGETQYF. CDR3 DNA sequence: TGTGCCAGCAGCCCTCTCAGGGCCGGAGAGACCCAGTACTTC.

The chain uses TRBV7-8 and TRBJ2-5; D call uncertain. The CDR3 runs 12 residues. CDR1 is SGHVS and CDR2 is FQNEAQ in the germline V gene. V was clipped by 0 bases and J by 7 bases, with 6 bases between them. This CDR3 is CASSLAIGTQYF. For the CDR3, the DNA is TGTGCCAGCAGCTTAGCGATCGGGACCCAGTACTTC.